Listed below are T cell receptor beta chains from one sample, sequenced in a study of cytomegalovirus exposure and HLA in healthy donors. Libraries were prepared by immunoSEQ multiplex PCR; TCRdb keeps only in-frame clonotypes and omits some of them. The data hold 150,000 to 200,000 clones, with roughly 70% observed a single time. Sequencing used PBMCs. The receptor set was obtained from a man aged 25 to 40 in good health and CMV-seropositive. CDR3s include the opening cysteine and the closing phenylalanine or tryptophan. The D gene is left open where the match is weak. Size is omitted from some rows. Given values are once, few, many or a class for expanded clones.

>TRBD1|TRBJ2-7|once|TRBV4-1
TGCGGCAGCAGCCCCCGGACAGGGGACCCCTACGAGCAGTACTTC
CGSSPRTGDPYEQYF
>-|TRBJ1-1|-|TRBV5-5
TGTGCCAGCAGTTTTGGAGGGGAAATGAACACTGAAGCTTTCTTT
CASSFGGEMNTEAFF
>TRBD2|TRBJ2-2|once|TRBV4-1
TGCGCCAGCAGCCAAGGGGCTAGCGGGAGGGGCGGGGAGCTGTTTTTT
CASSQGASGRGGELFF
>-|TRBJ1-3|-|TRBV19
TGTGCCAGTCAGGAAGGCTTTTTCGGAAACACCATATATTTT
CASQEGFFGNTIYF
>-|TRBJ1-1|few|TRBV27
TGTGCCAGCAGAGCGGGGGGGTGGGCTTTCTTT
CASRAGGWAFF
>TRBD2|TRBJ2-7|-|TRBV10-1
TGCGCCAGCAGTGAGTCGGGGACTAGCCTCTACGAGCAGTACTTC
CASSESGTSLYEQYF
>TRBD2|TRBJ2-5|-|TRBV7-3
TGTGCCAGCAGCTTGACAGCGGGAGGGGGGACCCAGTACTTC
CASSLTAGGGTQYF
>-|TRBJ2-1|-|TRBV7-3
TGTGCCAGCAGCTTAACTAGCGGCATGGAGCAGTTCTTC
CASSLTSGMEQFF
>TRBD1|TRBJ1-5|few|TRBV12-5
TGTGCTAGTGGACAGGGGGCTATTCAGCCCCAGCATTTT
CASGQGAIQPQHF
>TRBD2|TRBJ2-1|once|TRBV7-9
TGTGCCAGCAGCTTAACAGCGGGAGGGCAAGTCAATGAGCAGTTCTTC
CASSLTAGGQVNEQFF
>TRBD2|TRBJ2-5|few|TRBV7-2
TGTGCCAGCAGCCCCGGGGTAGCGGGAGGGGGAGAGACCCAGTACTTC
CASSPGVAGGGETQYF
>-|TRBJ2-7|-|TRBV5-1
TGCGCCAGCAGCTTGAAACTCAGGGGGGCTTGGGAGCAGTACTTC
CASSLKLRGAWEQYF